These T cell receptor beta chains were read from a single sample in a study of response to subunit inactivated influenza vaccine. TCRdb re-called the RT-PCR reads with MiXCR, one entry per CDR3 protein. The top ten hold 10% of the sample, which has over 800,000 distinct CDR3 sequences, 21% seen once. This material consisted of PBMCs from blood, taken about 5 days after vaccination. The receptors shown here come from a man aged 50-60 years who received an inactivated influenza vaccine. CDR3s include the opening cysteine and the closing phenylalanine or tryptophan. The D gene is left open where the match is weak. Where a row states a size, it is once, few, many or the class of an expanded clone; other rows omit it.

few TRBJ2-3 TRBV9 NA TGTGCCAGCAGCGTAACTTTCACAGATACGCAGTATTTT CASSVTFTDTQYF
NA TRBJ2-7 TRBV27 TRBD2 TGTGCCAGCAGTTTTGCGGGAGACCTCGAGCAGTACTTC CASSFAGDLEQYF
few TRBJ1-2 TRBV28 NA TGTGCCAGCAGTTTATATGAGGCCCGCCGCAATGGCTACACCTTC CASSLYEARRNGYTF
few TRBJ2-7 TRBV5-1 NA TGCGCCAGCAGCTTGATTCCGGAGTCCTACGAGCAGTACTTC CASSLIPESYEQYF
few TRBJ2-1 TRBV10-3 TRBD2 TGTGCCATCAGTGGAAAAGCGGGAGTAACTAATGAGCAGTTCTTC CAISGKAGVTNEQFF
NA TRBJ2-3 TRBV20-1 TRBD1 TGCAGCCCCAGGGAACAGGGGCGCACAGATACGCAGTATTTT CSPREQGRTDTQYF
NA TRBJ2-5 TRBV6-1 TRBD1 TGTGCCAGCAGGGGGACAGGGACAGGAGAGACCCAGTACTTC CASRGTGTGETQYF
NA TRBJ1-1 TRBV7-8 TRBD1 TGTGCCAGCAGCCTAATGGGACAGAGGAACACTGAAGCTTTCTTT CASSLMGQRNTEAFF
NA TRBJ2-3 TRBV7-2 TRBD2 TGTGCCAGCAGCTATGGGGGGGTGGCAGATACGCAGTATTTT CASSYGGVADTQYF
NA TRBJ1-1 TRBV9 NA TGTGCCAGCAGCGTAGGTGGGAGGACAAACACTGAAGCTTTCTTT CASSVGGRTNTEAFF
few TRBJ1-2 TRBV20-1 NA TGCAGTGTAGTTCAGGGAAGGAATGGCTACACCTTC CSVVQGRNGYTF
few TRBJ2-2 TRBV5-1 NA TGCGCCAGCACCATCGGGACACCGAACACCGGGGAGCTGTTTTTT CASTIGTPNTGELFF
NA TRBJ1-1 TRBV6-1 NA TGTGCCAGCAGTGCGTTCGGGAACACTGAAGCTTTCTTT CASSAFGNTEAFF
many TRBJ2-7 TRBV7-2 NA TGTGCCAGCAGCTTATGGTCCTACGAGCAGTACTTC CASSLWSYEQYF
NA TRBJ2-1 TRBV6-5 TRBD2 TGTGCCAGCAGTTACCGAGCGGGAGGTTTCGGTGAGCAGTTCTTC CASSYRAGGFGEQFF
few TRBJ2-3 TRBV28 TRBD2 TGTGCCAGCAGTTCGATTTTAGCCGGGACTAGCGGGACAGATACGCAGTATTTT CASSSILAGTSGTDTQYF
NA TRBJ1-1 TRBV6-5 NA TGTGCCAGCAGTTACGCAACGGGGAGTACTGAAGCTTTCTTT CASSYATGSTEAFF